The entry that follows covers one T cell receptor (beta chain) sequence. TCRdb keeps only in-frame clones here, not all; method: immunoSEQ multiplex PCR. The sample shows under 50,000 clones, roughly 94% of them seen only once. Time point indicated: new active TB diagnosis, blood taken before or within 7 days of starting treatment. Each donor contributed 100,000 or so T cells on average, unsorted. The source of the sample is a study of T cells in tuberculosis. The overall study: This South African cohort compared adolescents with or without latent tuberculosis against adults with active tuberculosis. Within 7 days of starting treatment, or before, PBMC were stored.

The CDR3 runs to 16 residues. Germline V lookup: CDR1 KGHSH, CDR2 LQKENI. Trimming removed 3 bases from V and 6 bases from J; junction bases left unmatched: 11. The receptor was isolated from an adult with tuberculosis. The chain recombines TRBV18 with TRBJ1-2; 9 nucleotides align to TRBD1. The sequences come from PBMCs, collected at tuberculosis diagnosis. The CDR3 loop is CASSPGTGGRRNGYTF. The CDR3 bases are TGTGCCAGCTCACCGGGAACAGGGGGCCGTCGGAATGGCTACACCTTC.